Presented here are 31 T cell receptor beta chains from one specimen sequenced in a study of cytomegalovirus exposure and HLA in healthy donors. The PCR employed 60 Vbeta primers together with 13 Jbeta primers. Sequencing was performed with immunoSEQ multiplex PCR; in TCRdb, only in-frame clones are kept and a portion is missing. The sample includes around 100,000 clones, about 72% of them seen just once. Sequenced input: PBMCs. The source of these receptors is a woman between 55 and 75 years old in good health and CMV-seropositive.

This clone has a handful of counts. The rearrangement links TRBV6-1 to TRBJ2-2, with TRBD1 matching 10 bases. The CDR3 is 15 residues long. V shed 2 bases, J shed 7 bases, and the junction held 4 bases outside the gene matches. The germline V gene encodes CDR1 MNHNS and CDR2 SASEGT. The CDR3: CASSEMTGGHGELFF. The CDR3 DNA reads TGTGCCAGCAGTGAAATGACAGGGGGCCACGGGGAGCTGTTTTTT.

V gene TRBV10-3 combines with J gene TRBJ2-7; 8 nucleotides align to TRBD2. The CDR3 loop spans 13 amino acids. CDR1 and CDR2 (germline): ENHRY, SYGVKD. V dropped 6 bases and J dropped 4; count of bases not matched to a gene: 5. CDR3 nucleotides: TGTGCCATCAGCGGCGGGAGGAATTACGAGCAGTACTTC. Its translation is CAISGGRNYEQYF.

This clone was counted between two and nine times. CDR3 nucleotides: TGTGCCAGCGGATTCCAGGGGGCCGCGACACGCGACTACACCTTC. It specifies CASGFQGAATRDYTF. V and J are TRBV6-5 and TRBJ1-2; TRBD1 matches at 8 bases. V lost 8 bases to trimming and J lost 10 bases; unmatched junction nucleotides: 18. Germline V lookup: CDR1 MNHEY, CDR2 SVGAGI. This CDR3 comprises 15 residues.

The chain uses TRBV10-3 and TRBJ2-5, with TRBD1 identical over 7 bases. The closer fit of TRBJ2-7 to the DNA end suggests the J call may be wrong. The CDR3 has 14 residues. Per the germline V gene, CDR1 is ENHRY and CDR2 is SYGVKD. CDR3 coding DNA: TGTGCCACCCTAGGACAGGAAAAATATTACGAGCAGTACTTC. It codes for CATLGQEKYYEQYF.

J is TRBJ1-4 and V is TRBV9; 10 bases are shared with TRBD1. The CDR3 consists of 17 residues. V trimming: 2 bases; J trimming: 4 bases; junction bases outside the gene matches: 8. The germline gives CDR1 SGDLS, CDR2 YYNGEE. In nucleotides, the CDR3 is TGTGCCAGCAGCGTCCGGGACAGGGGAGGGGATAATGAAAAACTGTTTTTT. It encodes CASSVRDRGGDNEKLFF.

The chain is built from TRBV18 and TRBJ1-5, with 11 bases identical to TRBD1. V dropped 3 bases and J dropped 2; count of bases not matched to a gene: 3. The CDR3 has 16 residues. CDR1 and CDR2 from the germline V gene are KGHSH and LQKENI. The CDR3: CASSPRTGGGNQPQHF. The DNA for the CDR3 is TGTGCCAGCTCACCTAGGACAGGGGGCGGCAATCAGCCCCAGCATTTT.

This clone has only a few counts. The chain couples TRBV7-2 to TRBJ2-7; weak D call: TRBD1 (5 bases). Germline CDR1 reads SGHTA; CDR2 reads FQGNSA. The CDR3 covers 14 residues. Between the trimmed V and J ends, which lost 7 bases and 0 bases, there was a span of 13 bases. The CDR3 region has the DNA TGTGCCAGCACCCTAAGGGGTTCCTCCTACGAGCAGTACTTC. As protein: CASTLRGSSYEQYF.

This clone was recorded a few times. J is TRBJ2-1 and V is TRBV4-2, with 7 bases identical to TRBD2. CDR3 length equals 16 residues. CDR1 LGHNA and CDR2 YNFKEQ come from the germline V gene. Trimming took 1 base from V and 0 from J; bases not matched to a gene: 3. CDR3 residues: CASSQVGGGSYNEQFF. CDR3 coding DNA: TGTGCCAGCAGCCAAGTCGGCGGGGGCTCCTACAATGAGCAGTTCTTC.

The rearrangement links TRBV27 to TRBJ2-1; tentatively, D is TRBD2 (5 bases). Between the trimmed V and J ends, which lost 7 bases and 4 bases, there was a span of 8 bases. This CDR3 has 12 residues. Germline CDR1 and CDR2: MNHEY and SMNVEV (reference sequence). CDR3 in amino acids: CASIGEYNEQFF. The CDR3 nucleotides read TGTGCCAGCATCGGGGAATACAATGAGCAGTTCTTC.

This sequence joins TRBV5-8 and TRBJ1-1; a possible D gene is TRBD1 (6 bases). The V gene's germline CDR1 is SGHTS and CDR2 YDEGEE. The V end was cut by 0 bases, the J end by 4 bases, with 10 bases between. CDR3 length: 14 amino acids. Here the CDR3 reads CASSLGQGSTEAFF. DNA of the CDR3: TGTGCCAGCAGCTTGGGCCAGGGGAGCACTGAAGCTTTCTTT.

CDR3 sequence reads: CASSLSRDYEQYF. The CDR3 DNA reads TGTGCCAGCAGCTTAAGCCGGGACTACGAGCAGTACTTC. This chain connects TRBV7-2 to TRBJ2-7, with D perhaps matching TRBD2 (5 bases). CDR3 length: 13 residues. CDR1 SGHTA and CDR2 FQGNSA come from the germline V gene. The V end lost 2 bases, the J end lost 3 bases, and 8 bases lay between the germline ends.

The chain joins TRBV11-2 to TRBJ2-1, with D possibly TRBD2 on 6 matching bases. From germline, CDR1 is SGHAT and CDR2 FQNNGV. The CDR3 sequence is 13 residues long. Trimming pared 4 bases from V and 8 bases from J, leaving 12 bases between. The CDR3, as DNA: TGTGCCAGCAGCTCAGAACTAGCCGATGAGCAGTTCTTC. Residues: CASSSELADEQFF.

The J gene is TRBJ2-7, the V gene TRBV7-9; D remains ambiguous. The V end lost 1 base, the J end lost 3 bases, and 7 bases lay between the germline ends. This CDR3 is built from 13 residues. Looked up from germline, CDR1 is SEHNR and CDR2 is FQNEAQ (reference sequence). CDR3 loop: CASSLDEVYEQYF. DNA for the CDR3: TGTGCCAGCAGCTTAGATGAGGTCTACGAGCAGTACTTC. Full variable domain (missing parts from reference TRBV7-9 and TRBJ2-7): DTGVSQNPRHKITKRGQNVTFRCDPISEHNRLYWYRQTLGQGPEFLTYFQNEAQLEKSRLLSDRFSAERPKGSFSTLEIQRTEQGDSAMYLCASSLDEVYEQYFGPGTRLTVT.

The V and J genes are TRBV2 and TRBJ2-7; possible D gene TRBD1, 6 bases. Trimming shortened V by 3 bases and J by 7 bases, and 13 bases separated the two germline ends. The CDR3 extends over 13 amino acids. Per the germline V gene, CDR1 is SNHLY and CDR2 is FYNNEI. The CDR3 reads CASSEGAPGEQYF. The CDR3 coding sequence is TGTGCCAGCAGTGAGGGGGCTCCGGGTGAGCAGTACTTC.

The rearrangement links TRBV19 to TRBJ1-5, with D possibly TRBD1 on 5 matching bases. CDR1 is LNHDA and CDR2 is SQIVND in the germline V gene (reference sequence). The CDR3 totals 14 residues. V was shortened by 7 bases and J by 2 bases, with 12 bases between the two germline ends. CDR3: CASNAGFGNQPQHF. CDR3 in DNA: TGTGCCAGTAACGCAGGGTTTGGCAATCAGCCCCAGCATTTT.

CDR3 coding DNA: TGTGCCAGTAGTATAATGCGGGGGGGGGAGACCCAGTACTTC. Translated: CASSIMRGGETQYF. This chain joins TRBV19 and TRBJ2-5; 9 positions match TRBD2. Germline CDR1 LNHDA, CDR2 SQIVND (reference sequence). J was trimmed by 5 bases and V by 2 bases; bases with no gene match: 3. This CDR3 has 14 amino acids.

This sequence joins TRBV4-1 and TRBJ1-3; no definite D call. CDR1 MGHRA and CDR2 YSYEKL come from the germline V gene. The V gene lost 0 bases and the J gene lost 5 bases, with 11 bases spanning the gap. The CDR3 contains 15 residues. As DNA, the CDR3 is TGCGCCAGCAGCCAAGATATCGCCGCGAGAAACACCATATATTTT. It encodes CASSQDIAARNTIYF.

This clone was seen a few times. This chain joins TRBV27 and TRBJ1-4; D not resolved. This CDR3 has 14 residues. With 6 bases removed from V and 2 bases from J, the gap between germline ends came to 10 bases. In germline, CDR1 is MNHEY, CDR2 SMNVEV (reference sequence). CDR3 amino acids: CASRPGSTNEKLFF. Written as DNA, the CDR3 is TGTGCCAGCAGACCGGGGTCCACTAATGAAAAACTGTTTTTT.

This clone was seen at least ten times. This rearrangement joins TRBV5-8 to TRBJ1-2; the D is unclear. CDR1 and CDR2 from the germline V gene are SGHTS and YDEGEE. The CDR3 runs 15 residues. V was clipped by 4 bases and J by 2 bases, with 15 bases between them. In DNA, the CDR3 is TGTGCCAGCAGCCCCTCGGTACAGAACAACTATGGCTACACCTTC. Amino acids: CASSPSVQNNYGYTF.

This clone was counted at least ten times. J is TRBJ1-2 and V is TRBV19, with TRBD1 matching over 8 bases. V shed 3 bases and J 4 bases; nucleotides not matched to a gene: 4. This CDR3 contains 14 residues. The V gene's germline CDR1 is LNHDA and CDR2 SQIVND (reference sequence). DNA of the CDR3: TGTGCCAGTAGTATTCCAGGGGGCGGCTATGGCTACACCTTC. Encoded protein: CASSIPGGGYGYTF.

The chain employs TRBV27 and TRBJ1-5; D perhaps matches TRBD1 (6 bases). The CDR3 is 14 amino acids. V was clipped by 2 bases and J by 6 bases, with 11 bases between them. In germline, CDR1 is MNHEY, CDR2 SMNVEV (reference sequence). CDR3 protein: CASSLRGGSQPQHF. The CDR3 DNA is TGTGCCAGCAGTTTAAGGGGGGGAAGTCAGCCCCAGCATTTT.

This chain connects TRBV5-1 to TRBJ2-7, with 11 bases lining up with TRBD2. Losses at the gene ends were 4 bases for V and 0 bases for J; bases not matched to a gene: 3. CDR3 length: 15 residues. Per the germline V gene, CDR1 is SGHRS and CDR2 is YFSETQ. The CDR3 coding sequence is TGCGCCAGCAGCGTCGGGACTAGCGGCTCCTACGAGCAGTACTTC. It translates to CASSVGTSGSYEQYF.

The chain carries TRBV5-6 and TRBJ2-2; possibly TRBD1 for D (5 bases). Germline CDR1 and CDR2: SGHDT and YYEEEE. There are 15 residues in the CDR3. Trimming took 4 bases from V and 3 from J, leaving 13 bases between them. The CDR3 region has the DNA TGTGCCAGCAGCCAGGGAACCTCATACACCGGGGAGCTGTTTTTT. Protein sequence: CASSQGTSYTGELFF. The whole variable domain, remainder taken from reference TRBV5-6 and TRBJ2-2, is DAGVTQSPTHLIKTRGQQVTLRCSPKSGHDTVSWYQQALGQGPQFIFQYYEEEERQRGNFPDRFSGHQFPNYSSELNVNALLLGDSALYLCASSQGTSYTGELFFGEGSRLTVL.

This chain joins TRBV28 and TRBJ1-4, with D possibly matching TRBD1 (6 bases). Trimming removed 2 bases at V and 5 bases at J, with 12 bases between. This CDR3 has 15 residues. From germline, CDR1 is MDHEN and CDR2 SYDVKM. The CDR3 loop is CASSLGGGLNEKLFF. CDR3 coding DNA: TGTGCCAGCAGTTTAGGCGGGGGCTTAAATGAAAAACTGTTTTTT.

The V and J genes are TRBV5-3 and TRBJ1-1; the D is unclear. TRBV5-3 is flagged as an ORF with uncertain function. V dropped 1 base and J dropped 2 bases, with 18 bases sitting between them. The CDR3 spans 17 residues. CDR3 nucleotides: TGTGCCAGAAGCTTGAAGTGGAAAGAGGCGATAAACACTGAAGCTTTCTTT. Protein product: CARSLKWKEAINTEAFF.

This clone came up many times. V gene TRBV19 combines with J gene TRBJ1-4; no firm D call. Germline assignment: CDR1 LNHDA and CDR2 SQIVND (reference sequence). Trimming stripped 0 bases from V and 2 bases from J, with 13 bases between. CDR3 size: 17 residues. CDR3 amino acids: CASSIDYFRSTNEKLFF. The CDR3 nucleotides read TGTGCCAGTAGTATAGATTATTTTAGGAGCACTAATGAAAAACTGTTTTTT.

The chain recombines TRBV6-1 with TRBJ1-1; D perhaps matches TRBD1 (5 bases). The CDR3 covers 14 residues. V was pared by 2 bases and J by 7 bases, with 14 bases between. Per the germline V gene, CDR1 is MNHNS and CDR2 is SASEGT. In DNA, the CDR3 is TGTGCCAGCAGTGAATGGGGGGGTACGGTTGAAGCTTTCTTT. It yields the protein CASSEWGGTVEAFF.

The CDR3 region is CATSRDRLGAGQPQHF. CDR3 nucleotides: TGTGCCACCAGCAGAGATCGATTAGGGGCAGGCCAGCCCCAGCATTTT. This chain joins TRBV15 and TRBJ1-5; maybe TRBD1 (5 bases). V dropped 0 bases and J dropped 7 bases, with 16 bases sitting between them. The V gene's germline CDR1 is LNHNV and CDR2 YYDKDF (reference sequence). CDR3 length: 16 amino acids.

The chain recombines TRBV29-1 with TRBJ2-7; 11 bases fit TRBD2. This CDR3 has 15 amino acids. Trimming cost V 6 bases and J 2 bases; bases outside gene matches: 9. CDR1 SQVTM and CDR2 ANQGSEA come from the germline V gene. CDR3 in amino acids: CSVAHGTSGAYEQYF. In nucleotides, the CDR3 is TGCAGCGTGGCACACGGGACTAGCGGCGCCTACGAGCAGTACTTC.

This chain joins TRBV5-4 and TRBJ2-7, with TRBD1 matching 7 bases. Germline V CDR1 and CDR2: SGHNT, YYREEE (reference sequence). This CDR3 contains 14 residues. Trimming removed 4 bases from V and 1 base from J; junction bases left unmatched: 5. CDR3 in amino acids: CASSIQGESYEQYF. The CDR3 DNA follows: TGTGCCAGCAGCATTCAGGGGGAATCCTACGAGCAGTACTTC.

The rearrangement uses TRBV5-1 and TRBJ2-1; 9 bases fit TRBD2. V lost 0 bases, J lost 5 bases, and 6 bases stayed unmatched. The CDR3 totals 16 residues. From germline, CDR1 is SGHRS and CDR2 YFSETQ. CDR3 residues: CASSLGAGGLNNEQFF. The CDR3 DNA sequence: TGCGCCAGCAGCTTGGGTGCGGGAGGGCTTAACAATGAGCAGTTCTTC.